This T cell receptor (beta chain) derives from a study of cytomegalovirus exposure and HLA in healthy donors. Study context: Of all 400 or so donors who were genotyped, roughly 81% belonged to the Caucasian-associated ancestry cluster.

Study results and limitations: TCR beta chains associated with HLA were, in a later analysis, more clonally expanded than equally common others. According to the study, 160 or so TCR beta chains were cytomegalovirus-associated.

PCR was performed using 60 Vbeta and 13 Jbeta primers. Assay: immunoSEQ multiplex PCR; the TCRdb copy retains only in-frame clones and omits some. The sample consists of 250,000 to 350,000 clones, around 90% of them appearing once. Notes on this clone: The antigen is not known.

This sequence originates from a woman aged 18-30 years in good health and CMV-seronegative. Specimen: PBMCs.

CDR3 nucleotide sequence: TGTGCCAGCAGTGAACCCCAGGGGGCAACTTTTAACCAAGCCTACGAGCAGTACTTC. As protein: CASSEPQGATFNQAYEQYF. The V gene is TRBV6-1, the J gene TRBJ2-7, with 8 bases that match TRBD1. The CDR3 runs 19 residues. Germline CDR1 MNHNS, CDR2 SASEGT. J gave up 2 bases and V 2 bases, and 17 bases lay outside the gene matches.